A single sample is the source of the 26 T cell receptor beta chains below, sequenced in a study of blood T cell repertoires in COVID-19. Sequencing used immunoSEQ multiplex PCR; TCRdb keeps in-frame clones, though not all of them. The data hold about 190,000 clones, with about 77% observed a single time. The sequenced sample consisted of PBMCs or T cells enriched from blood (not recorded which). Receptor source: a woman between 45 and 65 years old with acute COVID-19.

This chain joins TRBV6-2 or TRBV6-3 and TRBJ2-1; TRBD1 aligns across 7 bases. Trimming removed 2 bases from V and 2 bases from J; junction bases left unmatched: 0. Per the germline V gene, CDR1 is MNHEY and CDR2 is SVGEGT. The CDR3 runs to 14 residues. The CDR3 protein is CASSYQGAYNEQFF. The CDR3 nucleotides are TGTGCCAGCAGTTACCAGGGGGCCTACAATGAGCAGTTCTTC.

This clone appeared once. This chain joins TRBV5-6 and TRBJ2-5; D is unresolved. The CDR3 consists of 11 residues. V lost 4 bases and J 8 bases, leaving 9 bases between the germline ends. The germline V gene encodes CDR1 SGHDT and CDR2 YYEEEE. CDR3: CASSTGGTQYF. CDR3 in DNA: TGTGCCAGCAGCACTGGCGGAACCCAGTACTTC.

This clone was seen only a few times. The chain combines TRBV29-1 with TRBJ1-2; TRBD1 is a possible D gene (6 bases). Trimming took off 2 bases at V and 6 bases at J, with 13 bases between the two ends. Germline CDR1 SQVTM, CDR2 ANQGSEA. This CDR3 has 13 residues. This chain's CDR3 is CSVEPQGRDGYTF. The CDR3 nucleotides are TGCAGCGTTGAACCCCAGGGGAGGGATGGCTACACCTTC.

The rearrangement uses TRBV6-5 and TRBJ1-5; TRBD1 is a possible D gene (5 bases). Germline V CDR1 and CDR2: MNHEY, SVGAGI. The CDR3 is 15 residues long. V was trimmed by 0 bases and J by 3 bases, leaving 9 bases between them. The DNA of the CDR3 is TGTGCCAGCAGTTACTCCCGGACACACAATCAGCCCCAGCATTTT. Protein: CASSYSRTHNQPQHF.

V usage is TRBV28 and J usage is TRBJ2-5; tentatively, D is TRBD2 (6 bases). The CDR3 extends over 13 amino acids. V shed 6 bases and J shed 1 base, with 9 bases lying between them. The germline gives CDR1 MDHEN, CDR2 SYDVKM. The CDR3 reads CASSQGLQETQYF. In DNA form, the CDR3 reads TGTGCCAGCAGCCAGGGACTCCAAGAGACCCAGTACTTC.

The CDR3 nucleotides are TGTGCCAGCAGCTTCAGACAGGGGTTTGAGACCCAGTACTTC. Its translation: CASSFRQGFETQYF. This chain uses TRBV5-6 with TRBJ2-5, with 8 positions matching TRBD1. The CDR3 sequence is 14 residues long. The ends lost 2 bases at V and 5 bases at J; junction bases unmatched: 5. Germline-derived CDR1 and CDR2 are SGHDT and YYEEEE.

The rearrangement joins TRBV18 to TRBJ2-3; TRBD1 is a possible D gene (6 bases). V was clipped by 5 bases and J by 2 bases, with 11 bases between them. Looked up from germline, CDR1 is KGHSH and CDR2 is LQKENI. The length of the CDR3 is 14 residues. DNA of the CDR3: TGTGCCAGCTCATCTCAGGGGCCCACAGATACGCAGTATTTT. Encoded protein: CASSSQGPTDTQYF.

This clone was recorded a few times. The chain combines TRBV7-2 with TRBJ2-7, with TRBD2 as a possible D gene (5 bases). There are 15 residues in the CDR3. V gave up 2 bases and J gave up 2 bases, with 13 bases separating them. In germline, CDR1 is SGHTA, CDR2 FQGNSA. The CDR3: CASSLRTPGPYEQYV. The CDR3 nucleotides are TGTGCCAGCAGCTTAAGGACTCCAGGCCCCTACGAGCAGTACGTC.

This chain uses TRBV30 with TRBJ2-1, with 10 positions matching TRBD2. The ends lost 3 bases at V and 4 bases at J; junction bases unmatched: 9. Germline lookup yields CDR1 GTSNPN and CDR2 SVGIG (reference sequence). The CDR3 sequence is 16 residues long. The CDR3 region is CAWRKEAGGPYNEQFF. The DNA for the CDR3 is TGTGCCTGGAGAAAGGAAGCGGGGGGGCCATACAATGAGCAGTTCTTC.

There are a few counts of this clone. The chain links TRBV28 to TRBJ1-6; 7 nucleotides agree with TRBD1. Germline V lookup: CDR1 MDHEN, CDR2 SYDVKM. Trimming at V came to 4 bases and at J to 0 bases, leaving 12 bases not matched to a gene. The CDR3 has 19 amino acids. The CDR3 here is CASSSPGTRGSSYNSPLHF. CDR3 bases: TGTGCCAGCAGTTCCCCGGGGACCAGGGGGAGCTCCTATAATTCACCCCTCCACTTT.

The count of this clone is one. The chain combines TRBV5-4 with TRBJ1-4; 9 bases fit TRBD1. Trimming took 3 bases from V and 8 from J; bases not matched to a gene: 5. The CDR3 consists of 14 residues. Germline V gene lookup returns CDR1 SGHNT and CDR2 YYREEE (reference sequence). The DNA for the CDR3 is TGTGCCAGCAGCTCCGGGACAGGGCGAGAAAAACTGTTTTTT. Amino acid sequence: CASSSGTGREKLFF.

The J gene is TRBJ2-5, the V gene TRBV7-6; maybe TRBD1 (5 bases). Trimming took 5 bases from V and 5 from J, leaving 12 bases between them. The CDR3 sequence is 13 residues long. The V gene's germline CDR1 is SGHVS and CDR2 FNYEAQ. The CDR3 coding sequence is TGTGCCAGCAGCGGGGCGCTCGGGGAGACCCAGTACTTC. This sequence encodes CASSGALGETQYF.

V is TRBV28 and J is TRBJ2-6; 8 bases map to TRBD1. Germline lookup yields CDR1 MDHEN and CDR2 SYDVKM. The CDR3 sequence is 14 residues long. Unmatched junction bases numbered 2, after V lost 6 bases and J lost 4 bases. CDR3 coding DNA: TGTGCCAGCAGCCGACAGGGGGGGGCCAACGTCCTGACTTTC. Translating it yields CASSRQGGANVLTF. Using reference TRBV28 and TRBJ2-6 for the parts outside the CDR3, the full variable domain is DVKVTQSSRYLVKRTGEKVFLECVQDMDHENMFWYRQDPGLGLRLIYFSYDVKMKEKGDIPEGYSVSREKKERFSLILESASTNQTSMYLCASSRQGGANVLTFGAGSRLTVL.

This rearrangement joins TRBV3-1 (or the pseudogene TRBV3-2) to TRBJ1-5; tentative D call: TRBD1 (5 bases). Germline CDR1 reads LGHDT; CDR2 reads YNNKEL (reference sequence). Between the trimmed V and J ends, which lost 5 bases and 3 bases, there was a span of 11 bases. The CDR3 is 14 amino acids. The CDR3 DNA follows: TGTGCCAGCAGCGGGGGACTGTACAATCAGCCCCAGCATTTT. Translated: CASSGGLYNQPQHF.

A few counts support this clone. The rearrangement joins TRBV6-5 to TRBJ1-2; no reliable D call. CDR3 length equals 14 residues. Germline V gene data show CDR1 as MNHEY and CDR2 as SVGAGI. The ends were cut back, 2 bases at V and 1 base at J, with 8 bases in the middle. Here the CDR3 reads CASSYQAGNYGYTF. The DNA for the CDR3 is TGTGCCAGCAGTTACCAGGCAGGTAACTATGGCTACACCTTC.

The chain's CDR3 is CASSPFGETNQPQHF. CDR3 DNA: TGTGCCAGCAGTCCCTTCGGGGAAACAAATCAGCCCCAGCATTTT. J is TRBJ1-5 and V is TRBV6-4; no clear D gene. Per the germline V gene, CDR1 is MRHNA and CDR2 is SNTAGT. The CDR3 is 15 residues long. V gave up 5 bases and J gave up 4 bases, with 15 bases separating them.

The chain is built from TRBV6-5 and TRBJ1-5; tentative D call: TRBD1 (5 bases). Trimming removed 6 bases from V and 0 bases from J, with 6 bases in between. This CDR3 has 13 residues. CDR1 and CDR2 from the germline V gene are MNHEY and SVGAGI. This CDR3 is CASRGGSNQPQHF. The CDR3 nucleotides are TGTGCCAGCAGGGGGGGTAGCAATCAGCCCCAGCATTTT.

This clone has a handful of counts. This chain links TRBV25-1 with TRBJ1-1; D perhaps matches TRBD1 (6 bases). Germline V gene sequence: CDR1 MGHDK, CDR2 SYGVNS. V was cut by 3 bases and J by 11 bases, with 16 bases left in between. This CDR3 region has 13 residues. The CDR3: CASSEPGAVMAFF. CDR3 nucleotide sequence: TGTGCCAGCAGTGAGCCAGGGGCGGTGATGGCTTTCTTT.

This sequence joins TRBV2 and TRBJ2-3; 9 positions match TRBD2. Germline assignment: CDR1 SNHLY and CDR2 FYNNEI. The CDR3 totals 15 residues. The V and J ends lost 6 bases and 2 bases, in that order; junction bases with no gene match: 6. Here the CDR3 DNA reads TGTGCCAGCAGGGCGGGACTAGCAGACACAGATACGCAGTATTTT. Translating it yields CASRAGLADTDTQYF.

V and J are TRBV2 and TRBJ1-2; D ambiguous. The CDR3 totals 13 residues. Germline CDR1 and CDR2: SNHLY and FYNNEI. Trimming removed 1 base from V and 6 bases from J, with 9 bases in between. The CDR3 DNA is TGTGCCAGCAGTGAAGAGGTAGCAAATGGCTACACCTTC. This translates into CASSEEVANGYTF.

The chain combines TRBV19 with TRBJ2-5, with TRBD2 matching over 7 bases. The germline V gene encodes CDR1 LNHDA and CDR2 SQIVND (reference sequence). V dropped 5 bases and J dropped 2; count of bases not matched to a gene: 11. The CDR3 totals 16 residues. CDR3 coding DNA: TGTGCCAGTAGTCCTGCCGGGACGGGGGGACAAGAGACCCAGTACTTC. It translates to CASSPAGTGGQETQYF.

The genes are TRBV5-4 and TRBJ2-1, with TRBD2 identical over 9 bases. The CDR3 is made up of 15 amino acids. Trimming took 4 bases from V and 3 from J; bases not matched to a gene: 5. CDR1 and CDR2 (germline): SGHNT, YYREEE (reference sequence). CDR3 bases: TGTGCCAGCAGCCTAGCGGGGAGAAACTACAATGAGCAGTTCTTC. Amino acid sequence: CASSLAGRNYNEQFF. The entire variable domain, with the rest obtained from reference TRBV5-4 and TRBJ2-1, is as follows: ETGVTQSPTHLIKTRGQQVTLRCSSQSGHNTVSWYQQALGQGPQFIFQYYREEENGRGNFPPRFSGLQFPNYSSELNVNALELDDSALYLCASSLAGRNYNEQFFGPGTRLTVL.

This clone was detected only once. This sequence joins TRBV29-1 and TRBJ1-1; D is possibly TRBD1 (6 bases). This CDR3 contains 13 residues. Germline CDR1 reads SQVTM; CDR2 reads ANQGSEA. V dropped 7 bases and J dropped 4 bases, with 16 bases sitting between them. The CDR3 loop is CSALTGQGTEAFF. The CDR3 nucleotides are TGCAGCGCCTTGACAGGTCAAGGCACTGAAGCTTTCTTT.

This chain joins TRBV18 and TRBJ1-6; D is possibly TRBD1 (5 bases). The CDR3 is made up of 16 amino acids. Germline CDR1 KGHSH, CDR2 LQKENI. V was pared by 3 bases and J by 0 bases, with 9 bases between. CDR3 in amino acids: CASSPTVSSYNSPLHF. CDR3 nucleotide sequence: TGTGCCAGCTCACCGACAGTGAGCTCCTATAATTCACCCCTCCACTTT.

V and J are TRBV2 and TRBJ2-6; D gene uncertain. This CDR3 comprises 15 residues. The germline CDR1 and CDR2 sequences are SNHLY and FYNNEI. With 5 bases removed from V and 6 bases from J, the gap between germline ends came to 14 bases. The CDR3 DNA reads TGTGCCAGCAGTAGTGGCCCTCTTGAGGCCAACGTCCTGACTTTC. Encoded protein: CASSSGPLEANVLTF.

The chain is built from TRBV27 and TRBJ2-7; 7 positions match TRBD1. The CDR3 consists of 15 residues. Unmatched junction bases numbered 6, after V lost 2 bases and J lost 2 bases. Germline V gives CDR1 MNHEY, CDR2 SMNVEV (reference sequence). CDR3 in DNA: TGTGCCAGCAGTTTAGGGAGAACAGGGGCCTACGAGCAGTACGTC. Protein sequence: CASSLGRTGAYEQYV.